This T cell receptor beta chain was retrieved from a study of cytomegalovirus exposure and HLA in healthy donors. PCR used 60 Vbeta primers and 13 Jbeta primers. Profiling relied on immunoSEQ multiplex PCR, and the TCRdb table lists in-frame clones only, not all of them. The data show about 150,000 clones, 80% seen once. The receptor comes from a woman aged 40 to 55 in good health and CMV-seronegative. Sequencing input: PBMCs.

As DNA, the CDR3 is TGTGCCAGCAGCTTAACGGGACTCACAGATACGCAGTATTTT. It is translated as CASSLTGLTDTQYF. The J gene is TRBJ2-3, the V gene TRBV7-3, with D possibly TRBD2 on 6 matching bases. Germline-derived CDR1 and CDR2 are SGHTA and FQGTGA. The CDR3 has 14 residues. Trimming took off 0 bases at V and 2 bases at J, with 6 bases between the two ends.